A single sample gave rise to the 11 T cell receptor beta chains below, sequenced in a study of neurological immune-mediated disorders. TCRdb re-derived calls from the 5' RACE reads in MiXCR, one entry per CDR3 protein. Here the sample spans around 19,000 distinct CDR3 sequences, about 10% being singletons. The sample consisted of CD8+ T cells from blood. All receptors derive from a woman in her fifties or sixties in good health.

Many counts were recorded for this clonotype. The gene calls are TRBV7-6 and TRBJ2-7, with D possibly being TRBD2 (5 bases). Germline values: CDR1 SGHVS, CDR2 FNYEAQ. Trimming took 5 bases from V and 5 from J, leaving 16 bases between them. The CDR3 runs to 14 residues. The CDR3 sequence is CASSPTSSGNEQYF. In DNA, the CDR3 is TGTGCCAGCAGCCCCACATCCTCGGGAAACGAGCAGTACTTC.

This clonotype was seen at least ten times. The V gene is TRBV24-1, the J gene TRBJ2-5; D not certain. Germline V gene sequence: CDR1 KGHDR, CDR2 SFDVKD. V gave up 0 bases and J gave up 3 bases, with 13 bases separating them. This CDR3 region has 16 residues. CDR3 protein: CATSDLRQQEKETQYF. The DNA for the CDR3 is TGTGCCACCAGTGATTTGCGGCAGCAGGAGAAAGAGACCCAGTACTTC.

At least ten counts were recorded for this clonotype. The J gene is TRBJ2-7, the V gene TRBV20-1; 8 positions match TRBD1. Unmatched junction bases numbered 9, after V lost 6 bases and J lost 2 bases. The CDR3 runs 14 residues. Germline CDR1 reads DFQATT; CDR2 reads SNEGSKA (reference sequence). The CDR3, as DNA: TGCAGTGCGGTGGACAGGGACGTTACCTACGAGCAGTACTTC. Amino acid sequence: CSAVDRDVTYEQYF.

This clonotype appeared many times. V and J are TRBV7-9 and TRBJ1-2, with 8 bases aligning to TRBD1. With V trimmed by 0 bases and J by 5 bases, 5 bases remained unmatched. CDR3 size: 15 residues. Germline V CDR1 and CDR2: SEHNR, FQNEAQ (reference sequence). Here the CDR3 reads CASSLATGGLYGYTF. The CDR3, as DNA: TGTGCCAGCAGCTTAGCAACAGGGGGGCTTTATGGCTACACCTTC.

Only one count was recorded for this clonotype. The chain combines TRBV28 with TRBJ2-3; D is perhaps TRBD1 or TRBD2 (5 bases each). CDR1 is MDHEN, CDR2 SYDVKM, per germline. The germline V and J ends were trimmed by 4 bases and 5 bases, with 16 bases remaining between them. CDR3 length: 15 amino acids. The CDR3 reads CASSSGQAIIDTQYF. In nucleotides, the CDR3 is TGTGCCAGCAGTTCGGGGCAGGCGATTATAGATACGCAGTATTTT. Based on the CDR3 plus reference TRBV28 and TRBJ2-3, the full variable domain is DVKVTQSSRYLVKRTGEKVFLECVQDMDHENMFWYRQDPGLGLRLIYFSYDVKMKEKGDIPEGYSVSREKKERFSLILESASTNQTSMYLCASSSGQAIIDTQYFGPGTRLTVL.

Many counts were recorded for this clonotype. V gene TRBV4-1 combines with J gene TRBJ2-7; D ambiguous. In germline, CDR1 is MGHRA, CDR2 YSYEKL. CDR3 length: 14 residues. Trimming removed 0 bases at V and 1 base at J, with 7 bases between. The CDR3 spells CASSQDMASYEQYF. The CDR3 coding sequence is TGCGCCAGCAGCCAAGATATGGCTTCCTACGAGCAGTACTTC.

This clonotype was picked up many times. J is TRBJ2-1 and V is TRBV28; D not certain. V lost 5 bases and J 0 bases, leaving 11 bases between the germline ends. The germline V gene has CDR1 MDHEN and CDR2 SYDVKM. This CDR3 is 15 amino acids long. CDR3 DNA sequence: TGTGCCAGCAGTCCGCGGCCGAGCTCCTACAATGAGCAGTTCTTC. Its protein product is CASSPRPSSYNEQFF.

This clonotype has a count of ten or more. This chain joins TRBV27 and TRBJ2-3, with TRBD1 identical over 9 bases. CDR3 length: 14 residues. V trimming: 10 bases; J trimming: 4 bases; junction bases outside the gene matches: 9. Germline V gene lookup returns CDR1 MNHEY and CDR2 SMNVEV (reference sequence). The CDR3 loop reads CATQDRGYPDTQYF. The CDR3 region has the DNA TGTGCCACTCAGGACAGGGGTTATCCAGATACGCAGTATTTT.

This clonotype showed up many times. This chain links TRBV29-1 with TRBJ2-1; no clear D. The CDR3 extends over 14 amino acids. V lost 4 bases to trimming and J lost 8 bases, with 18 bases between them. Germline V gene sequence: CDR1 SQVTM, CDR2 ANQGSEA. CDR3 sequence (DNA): TGCAGCGTTGTTGTCCCTATATCATCCCATGAGCAGTTCTTC. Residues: CSVVVPISSHEQFF.

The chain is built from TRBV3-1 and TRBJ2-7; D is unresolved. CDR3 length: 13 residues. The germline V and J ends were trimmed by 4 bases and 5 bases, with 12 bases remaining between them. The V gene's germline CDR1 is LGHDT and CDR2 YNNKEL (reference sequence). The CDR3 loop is CASSRDGRNEQYF. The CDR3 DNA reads TGTGCCAGCAGCCGAGACGGGCGCAACGAGCAGTACTTC.

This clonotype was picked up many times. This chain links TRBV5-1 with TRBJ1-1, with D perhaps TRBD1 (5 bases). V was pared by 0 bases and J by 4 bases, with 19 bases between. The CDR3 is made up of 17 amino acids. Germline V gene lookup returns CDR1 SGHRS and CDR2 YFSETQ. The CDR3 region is CASSLDFVSREFTEAFF. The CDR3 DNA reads TGCGCCAGCAGCTTGGATTTTGTTTCCAGGGAATTCACTGAAGCTTTCTTT. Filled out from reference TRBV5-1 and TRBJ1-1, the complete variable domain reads KAGVTQTPRYLIKTRGQQVTLSCSPISGHRSVSWYQQTPGQGLQFLFEYFSETQRNKGNFPGRFSGRQFSNSRSEMNVSTLELGDSALYLCASSLDFVSREFTEAFFGQGTRLTVV.